These 27 T cell receptor beta chains were sequenced from one sample in a study of blood T cells in healthy people across ages. Primed by a sample-barcoded 5' primer and a J-beta primer mix, a second PCR proceeded for 7 to 11 cycles. In TCRdb, the 5' RACE reads were re-called with MiXCR into one record per CDR3 protein. The table includes about 1 million distinct CDR3 sequences, around 45% detected once. Sequencing used blood. The receptors shown here come from a woman aged 55 to 70 in good health.

This clonotype was picked up a small number of times. This chain joins TRBV20-1 and TRBJ1-2, with a weak D call TRBD1 (6 bases). CDR3 size: 13 residues. The V gene's germline CDR1 is DFQATT and CDR2 SNEGSKA (reference sequence). Trimming took off 3 bases at V and 8 bases at J, with 16 bases between the two ends. For the CDR3, the DNA is TGCAGTGCTAGCCCGACAGGCCAGTGGGGCTACACCTTC. The encoded protein is CSASPTGQWGYTF.

A few counts support this clonotype. V and J are TRBV7-9 and TRBJ2-1, with TRBD1 matching 10 bases. This CDR3 region has 15 residues. Germline CDR1 reads SEHNR; CDR2 reads FQNEAQ (reference sequence). With 1 base clipped from V and 8 bases from J, the junction kept 5 bases outside the gene matches. CDR3 nucleotides: TGTGCCAGCAGCTTAGGACAGGGGGCAGTTCATGAGCAGTTCTTC. As protein: CASSLGQGAVHEQFF.

The chain employs TRBV30 and TRBJ1-5; a weak D match, TRBD1 (5 bases). Trimming took 1 base from V and 4 from J, leaving 8 bases between them. The CDR3 is made up of 13 amino acids. Germline V CDR1 and CDR2: GTSNPN, SVGIG (reference sequence). The chain's CDR3 is CAWSAGLNQPQHF. In DNA form, the CDR3 reads TGTGCCTGGAGTGCAGGGTTAAATCAGCCCCAGCATTTT.

CDR3 DNA: TGCGCCAGCAGCCAAGAACCCGCGCGGAAGGAGGGCTACACCTTC. This sequence encodes CASSQEPARKEGYTF. This chain uses TRBV4-1 with TRBJ1-2; no reliable D call. Germline lookup yields CDR1 MGHRA and CDR2 YSYEKL. The germline V and J ends were trimmed by 0 bases and 8 bases, with 16 bases remaining between them. The CDR3 is made up of 15 amino acids.

V usage is TRBV15 and J usage is TRBJ1-6; tentative D call: TRBD1 (6 bases). The CDR3 has 14 residues. Germline assignment: CDR1 LNHNV and CDR2 YYDKDF (reference sequence). V was clipped by 3 bases and J by 7 bases, with 10 bases between them. The CDR3 coding sequence is TGTGCCACCAGCAGTACAGGGAGGAATTCACCCCTCCACTTT. Its translation: CATSSTGRNSPLHF.

The gene calls are TRBV9 and TRBJ1-2; perhaps TRBD1 as D (5 bases). Germline V lookup: CDR1 SGDLS, CDR2 YYNGEE. The CDR3 has 14 residues. Trimming removed 4 bases at V and 0 bases at J, with 10 bases between. The CDR3, as DNA: TGTGCCAGCAGCTTGGGGGAAGCTAACTATGGCTACACCTTC. Protein sequence: CASSLGEANYGYTF.

The J gene is TRBJ2-5, the V gene TRBV4-1; a possible D gene is TRBD2 (5 bases). Germline V gene lookup returns CDR1 MGHRA and CDR2 YSYEKL. Between the trimmed V and J ends, which lost 3 bases and 2 bases, there was a span of 13 bases. The length of the CDR3 is 15 residues. The CDR3 region has the DNA TGCGCCAGCAGCCAGGCCCTACTAGGACAAGAGACCCAGTACTTC. It translates to CASSQALLGQETQYF.

This clonotype was found a few times. The chain couples TRBV29-1 to TRBJ2-1; 7 nucleotides align to TRBD1. V lost 0 bases, J lost 3 bases, and 8 bases stayed unmatched. The CDR3 covers 16 residues. Germline V gene sequence: CDR1 SQVTM, CDR2 ANQGSEA. This chain's CDR3 is CSVEDTGTESYNEQFF. The CDR3 nucleotides are TGCAGCGTTGAAGACACCGGGACAGAAAGCTACAATGAGCAGTTCTTC.

The chain links TRBV6-2 or TRBV6-3 to TRBJ2-6; 10 bases map to TRBD2. CDR1 is MNHEY, CDR2 SVGEGT, per germline. The CDR3 is 19 amino acids. The J segment lost 1 base and the V segment lost 6 bases, leaving 12 bases of the junction unmatched. DNA for the CDR3: TGTGCCAGCAGGAGTCCCGGGACTAGCGAACCGTCTGGGGCCAACGTCCTGACTTTC. It translates to CASRSPGTSEPSGANVLTF.

There are a few counts of this clonotype. The rearrangement links TRBV29-1 to TRBJ2-1, with no clear D. Germline lookup yields CDR1 SQVTM and CDR2 ANQGSEA. The CDR3 is 11 residues long. V lost 3 bases to trimming and J lost 6 bases, with 6 bases between them. CDR3 protein: CSVDLPNEQFF. The DNA for the CDR3 is TGCAGCGTTGACCTCCCCAATGAGCAGTTCTTC.

There are a few counts of this clonotype. The V call is TRBV4-2, the J call TRBJ2-1; D gene uncertain. From germline, CDR1 is LGHNA and CDR2 YNFKEQ. CDR3 length equals 15 residues. V was clipped by 2 bases and J by 4 bases, with 12 bases between them. The CDR3 region has the DNA TGTGCCAGCAGCCAAACTGGCGTCCTATACAATGAGCAGTTCTTC. The encoded protein is CASSQTGVLYNEQFF.

The chain carries TRBV12-3 or TRBV12-4 and TRBJ2-7; D is uncertain. This CDR3 contains 14 residues. Trimming removed 0 bases at V and 6 bases at J, with 12 bases between. CDR3: CASSLAVIGLEQYF. Here the CDR3 DNA reads TGTGCCAGCAGTTTAGCGGTCATAGGGCTCGAGCAGTACTTC.

This chain joins TRBV4-1 and TRBJ2-1; D is uncertain. V was cut by 5 bases and J by 9 bases, with 17 bases left in between. Germline V CDR1 and CDR2: MGHRA, YSYEKL. The CDR3 has 14 residues. CDR3 loop: CASSVYLHTCEQFF. The CDR3 DNA reads as TGCGCCAGCAGCGTCTACCTTCATACCTGTGAGCAGTTCTTC.

This chain links TRBV10-3 with TRBJ2-1; TRBD2 agrees at 8 bases. CDR3 size: 16 residues. The J segment lost 9 bases and the V segment lost 0 bases, leaving 10 bases of the junction unmatched. Germline CDR1 reads ENHRY; CDR2 reads SYGVKD. CDR3 amino acids: CAISESNGGRLGEQFF. CDR3 bases: TGTGCCATCAGTGAGTCGAATGGCGGGAGGTTAGGTGAGCAGTTCTTC.

This clonotype was seen more than once but under ten times. This sequence joins TRBV27 and TRBJ1-6; a possible D gene is TRBD1 (5 bases). Germline values: CDR1 MNHEY, CDR2 SMNVEV (reference sequence). Trimming left V 5 bases short and J 7 bases short, with 9 bases between. The CDR3 is 13 residues long. The CDR3 region is CASSLGANSPLHF. Written as DNA, the CDR3 is TGTGCCAGCAGTCTAGGGGCAAATTCACCCCTCCACTTT.

There are a few counts of this clonotype. The chain recombines TRBV20-1 with TRBJ1-5; possibly TRBD1 for D (5 bases). CDR1 and CDR2 (germline): DFQATT, SNEGSKA (reference sequence). Trimming left V 4 bases short and J 4 bases short, with 14 bases between. This CDR3 is 14 amino acids long. The CDR3 sequence: CSATGRGSNQPQHF. The CDR3, as DNA: TGCAGTGCTACCGGTCGGGGCTCAAATCAGCCCCAGCATTTT.

This clonotype was seen a few times. The V call is TRBV3-1, the J call TRBJ2-2, with TRBD2 matching over 7 bases. In germline, CDR1 is LGHDT, CDR2 YNNKEL (reference sequence). V trimming: 5 bases; J trimming: 3 bases; junction bases outside the gene matches: 6. The CDR3 totals 15 residues. This CDR3 is CASSFSSGYTGELFF. DNA for the CDR3: TGTGCCAGCAGCTTTTCTAGCGGATACACCGGGGAGCTGTTTTTT.

The chain is built from TRBV2 and TRBJ2-4, with 7 bases matching TRBD2. In germline, CDR1 is SNHLY, CDR2 FYNNEI. J was trimmed by 13 bases and V by 2 bases; bases with no gene match: 11. This CDR3 contains 14 residues. The DNA of the CDR3 is TGTGCCAGCAGTGAAAATGCGTTGGGGGGGGAGCAGTACTTC. It is translated as CASSENALGGEQYF. The complete variable domain, with remaining parts taken from reference TRBV2 and TRBJ2-4, reads EPEVTQTPSHQVTQMGQEVILRCVPISNHLYFYWYRQILGQKVEFLVSFYNNEISEKSEIFDDQFSVERPDGSNFTLKIRSTKLEDSAMYFCASSENALGGEQYFGAGTRLSVL.

This sequence joins TRBV4-2 and TRBJ2-3, with D perhaps TRBD2 (7 bases). The V gene's germline CDR1 is LGHNA and CDR2 YNFKEQ. V was trimmed by 6 bases and J by 6 bases, leaving 22 bases between them. The length of the CDR3 is 16 residues. The CDR3: CASRGGVTGPTDTQYF. As DNA, the CDR3 is TGTGCCAGCAGGGGGGGGGTGACAGGACCCACCGATACGCAGTATTTT.

The genes are TRBV27 and TRBJ1-5; D ambiguous. Trimming removed 6 bases from V and 1 base from J, with 19 bases in between. The germline V gene has CDR1 MNHEY and CDR2 SMNVEV (reference sequence). The CDR3 loop spans 17 amino acids. As DNA, the CDR3 is TGTGCCAGCAGACTCAGAGGCGGGGATGGGAGCAATCAGCCCCAGCATTTT. It encodes CASRLRGGDGSNQPQHF.

The V call is TRBV12-3 or TRBV12-4, the J call TRBJ2-1; tentative D call: TRBD2 (5 bases). V lost 5 bases, J lost 5 bases, and 22 bases lay in between. This CDR3 region has 17 residues. The CDR3 loop reads CASSLPGRLGGHNEQFF. The CDR3 DNA sequence: TGTGCCAGCAGTCTACCTGGGCGACTCGGAGGTCACAATGAGCAGTTCTTC.

V is TRBV27 and J is TRBJ2-3; D is possibly TRBD1 (6 bases). Trimming removed 2 bases from V and 10 bases from J, with 16 bases in between. The germline CDR1 and CDR2 sequences are MNHEY and SMNVEV (reference sequence). The CDR3 totals 14 residues. The DNA for the CDR3 is TGTGCCAGCAGTTTACCCTGGGACAACGCCGCGCAGTATTTT. Translated, it gives CASSLPWDNAAQYF.

This clonotype was counted between two and nine times. V usage is TRBV27 and J usage is TRBJ2-1, with D tentatively TRBD2 (6 bases). Germline CDR1 is MNHEY and CDR2 is SMNVEV (reference sequence). V was clipped by 4 bases and J by 3 bases, with 10 bases between them. The CDR3 extends over 14 amino acids. The CDR3, as DNA: TGTGCCAGCAGTTATGGGGGGTTCTACAATGAGCAGTTCTTC. This translates into CASSYGGFYNEQFF.

V gene TRBV7-8 combines with J gene TRBJ2-5, with a tentative D call TRBD1 (6 bases). CDR3 length: 17 amino acids. Trimming removed 3 bases at V and 5 bases at J, with 22 bases between. Germline V gives CDR1 SGHVS, CDR2 FQNEAQ. CDR3 in DNA: TGTGCCAGCAGCTTCCACAAAACAGGGTCGGGTGGGGAGACCCAGTACTTC. It translates to CASSFHKTGSGGETQYF.

Comments on this clonotype: An end of the junction does not agree with germline; a read error may underlie this. This chain's CDR3 is CATSRDGQLDAQYF. The CDR3 nucleotides are TGTGCCACCAGCAGAGATGGGCAACTAGATGCGCAGTATTTT. The genes are TRBV15 and TRBJ2-3; tentatively, D is TRBD2 (5 bases). Germline loops: CDR1 LNHNV, CDR2 YYDKDF (reference sequence). The CDR3 sequence is 14 residues long.

A few counts support this clonotype. The chain carries TRBV20-1 and TRBJ2-7; the D gene is possibly TRBD1 (5 bases). CDR3 length: 12 amino acids. Per the germline V gene, CDR1 is DFQATT and CDR2 is SNEGSKA (reference sequence). Trimming stripped 4 bases from V and 7 bases from J, with 14 bases between. The CDR3 coding sequence is TGCAGTGCTATCCCCAGGGTCGGGGAGCAGTACTTC. Amino acid sequence: CSAIPRVGEQYF.

The gene calls are TRBV28 and TRBJ1-2, with TRBD1 matching over 7 bases. V shed 2 bases, J shed 6 bases, and the junction held 15 bases outside the gene matches. The CDR3 covers 17 residues. From germline, CDR1 is MDHEN and CDR2 SYDVKM. The CDR3 reads CASSLPNQGQDLNGYTF. The CDR3 bases are TGTGCCAGCAGTTTACCAAATCAAGGACAGGATTTAAATGGCTACACCTTC.